This entry concerns a single T cell receptor beta chain. Its antigen has not been determined. There are no base qualities to consult, and no much larger clone falls within one base. The source of the sample is a study of blood T cell repertoires in COVID-19 (dated by TCRdb to 2018 to 2020). For the study in its entirety: Collaborator samples came from the United States, Italy and Spain and covered acute and convalescent phases of COVID-19. Where available, HLA class I and class II types were taken from metadata supplied by the sample provider and were not determined by assay-based typing. Samples were obtained from the ongoing ImmuneRACE study (first 160 participants) and from 1,000 to 1,500 subjects provided by 6 global collaborators. The dataset comprised deeply sampled blood TCRbeta repertoires from subjects exposed to, actively infected with, or recovered from COVID-19. The repertoires were released in a freely available public database meant as a resource for research on the immune response to SARS-CoV-2. The material from the prospective study consisted of cDNA or gDNA derived from T cells, B-cell-depleted T cells, or PBMCs. The sample metadata nearly always contained a de-identified subject ID, COVID-19 status, age in years and sex. Findings and caveats that apply to the study as a whole: How much clinical and demographic metadata was included differed by source and by participant, and the metadata was provided uncurated.

Whole blood was collected in K2EDTA tubes by collaborating institutions according to the institutions' own protocols. Collaborator samples were shipped for TCRbeta analysis as frozen whole blood, isolated PBMCs, or DNA extracted from either sample type. V loses 4 bases, J loses 1 base, and the germline ends lie 7 bases apart. For CDR1 and CDR2, the germline V gene (reference sequence) lists LGHDT and YNNKEL. Including the terminal cysteine and phenylalanine, the CDR3 comprises 14 residues. CDR3 DNA only is kept here, 42 bases in frame from base 1. The immunoSEQ Assay, a bias-controlled multiplex PCR, was used to amplify TCRbeta CDR3 regions from genomic DNA. Per the source publication's procedure: The number of nucleated cells in each sample was estimated by amplification of reference gene primers within the assay. Sequence reads were collapsed and filtered to measure the absolute abundance of every unique TCRbeta CDR3 rearrangement. For each sample, productive Simpson clonality was calculated by taking the square root of Simpson's diversity index across productive rearrangements. Here the immuneACCESS table is served through TCRdb, limited to in-frame sequences with V and J called. Missing clones are a known gap in these copies; in checked studies unresolved V genes cover under half, and the rest lacks a known reason. That table is the source of V, J and clone size, and D and trimming were worked out from the DNA. Within this sample are approximately 130,000 clones, with approximately 85% of them counted one time only. 4.3% of the sample comes from the top ten.

The chain couples TRBV3-1 (or the pseudogene TRBV3-2) to TRBJ2-2; the D gene cannot be resolved reliably. The sequenced sample consisted of peripheral blood. The receptor's source is a human donor in a cohort sampled during active COVID-19. The DNA sequence reads TGTGCCAGCAGCCCTTTTATGAACACCGGGGAGCTGTTTTTT. Its protein is CASSPFMNTGELFF.